This T cell receptor (beta chain) was identified during a study of blood T cell repertoires in COVID-19. Across the whole study: From the United States, Italy and Spain came samples of acute and convalescent COVID-19. Nucleic acid was either cDNA or gDNA, and it came from T cells, B-cell-depleted T cells, or PBMCs.

Germline V CDR1 and CDR2: SGHRS, YFSETQ. The CDR3 has 14 amino acids. Trimming cost V 2 bases and J 6 bases, with 12 bases left between them. In the authors' methods: Estimation of nucleated cell counts was performed using reference gene primer amplification. Profiled with immunoSEQ multiplex PCR; TCRdb holds only in-frame clones, not every one. The V and J calls and clone size are taken from that table; D and trimming were inferred from the DNA. The table lists about 60,000 clones, roughly 80% of them singletons. V and J are TRBV5-1 and TRBJ2-1, with D possibly being TRBD2 (6 bases). This sequence was found in a human donor in a cohort sampled during active COVID-19. The specimen sequenced was peripheral blood. Here the CDR3 reads CASSLGGDPNEQFF. The CDR3 DNA is TGCGCCAGCAGCTTAGGCGGGGACCCCAATGAGCAGTTCTTC.